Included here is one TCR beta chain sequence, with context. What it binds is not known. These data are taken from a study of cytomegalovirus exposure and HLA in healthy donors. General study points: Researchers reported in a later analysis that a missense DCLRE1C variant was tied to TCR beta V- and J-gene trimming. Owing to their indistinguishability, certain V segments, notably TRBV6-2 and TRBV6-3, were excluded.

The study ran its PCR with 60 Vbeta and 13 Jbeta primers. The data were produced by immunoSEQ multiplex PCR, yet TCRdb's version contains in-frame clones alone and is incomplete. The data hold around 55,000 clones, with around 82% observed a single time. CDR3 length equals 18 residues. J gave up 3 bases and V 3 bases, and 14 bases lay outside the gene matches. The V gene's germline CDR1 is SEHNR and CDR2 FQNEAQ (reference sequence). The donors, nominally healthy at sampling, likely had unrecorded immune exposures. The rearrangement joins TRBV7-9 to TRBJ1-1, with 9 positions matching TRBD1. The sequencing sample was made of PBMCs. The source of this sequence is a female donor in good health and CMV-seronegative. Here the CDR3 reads CASSFHPGQGSRYTEAFF. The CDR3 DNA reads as TGTGCCAGCAGCTTTCACCCGGGACAGGGCTCTCGATACACTGAAGCTTTCTTT. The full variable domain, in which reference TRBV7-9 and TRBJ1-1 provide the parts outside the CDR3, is DTGVSQNPRHKITKRGQNVTFRCDPISEHNRLYWYRQTLGQGPEFLTYFQNEAQLEKSRLLSDRFSAERPKGSFSTLEIQRTEQGDSAMYLCASSFHPGQGSRYTEAFFGQGTRLTVV.